This T cell receptor (beta chain) was observed in a study of blood T cells in healthy people across ages. Points on this clonotype: Its antigen remains unidentified.

Germline V gives CDR1 KGHSH, CDR2 LQKENI. Trimming at V came to 1 base and at J to 0 bases, leaving 2 bases not matched to a gene. The CDR3 contains 16 residues. Study conclusions and caveats: From one million sequenced T cells, diversity estimates were lower bounds.

Then a second PCR, running about 6 to 11 cycles, was carried out with a sample-barcoded 5' primer and a J-beta primer mix. TCRdb reanalysed the 5' RACE reads using MiXCR and keeps one entry per CDR3 protein. The sample carries approximately 800,000 distinct CDR3 sequences, more than 20% recorded once. Separately, the same data were catalogued under a study of T cells of mothers and their children. In that study: Study donors consisted of a few healthy Caucasian mothers and their six children. Over 8 million TCR beta CDR3 reads were obtained from each mother, and 2.5 million to 3.5 million from each child.

The rearrangement joins TRBV18 to TRBJ2-3; the match to TRBD1 covers 9 bases. The sequenced sample consisted of blood. This receptor was obtained from a boy between 10 and 17 years old in good health. CDR3 region: CASSPLGQGSTDTQYF. CDR3 DNA: TGTGCCAGCTCACCACTTGGACAGGGGAGCACAGATACGCAGTATTTT.